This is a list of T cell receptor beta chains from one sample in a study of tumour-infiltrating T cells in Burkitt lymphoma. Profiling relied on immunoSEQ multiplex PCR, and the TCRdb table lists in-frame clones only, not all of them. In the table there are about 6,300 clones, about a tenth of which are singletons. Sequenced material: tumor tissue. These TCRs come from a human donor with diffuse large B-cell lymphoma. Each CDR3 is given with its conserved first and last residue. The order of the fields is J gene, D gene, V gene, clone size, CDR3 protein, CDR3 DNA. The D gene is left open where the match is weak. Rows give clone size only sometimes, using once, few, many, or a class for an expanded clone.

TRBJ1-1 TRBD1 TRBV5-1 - CASSLTGQGNTEAFF TGCGCCAGCAGCCTGACCGGACAGGGGAACACTGAAGCTTTCTTT
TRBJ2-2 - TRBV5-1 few CASSIGTLDTGELFF TGCGCCAGCAGTATTGGTACGTTGGACACCGGGGAGCTGTTTTTT
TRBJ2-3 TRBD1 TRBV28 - CASSYGTAQDTQYF TGTGCCAGCAGTTACGGGACAGCCCAAGATACGCAGTATTTT
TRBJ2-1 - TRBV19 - CASTRFAGPNEQFF TGTGCCAGTACCAGATTTGCAGGGCCGAATGAGCAGTTCTTC
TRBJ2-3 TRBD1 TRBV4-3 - CASSRQGDTQYF TGCGCCAGCAGCCGACAGGGGGATACGCAGTATTTT
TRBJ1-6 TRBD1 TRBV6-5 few CASSETGPYSPLHF TGTGCCAGCAGCGAGACAGGGCCCTATTCACCCCTCCACTTT
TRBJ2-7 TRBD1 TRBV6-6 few CASSYFLGQGSEQYF TGTGCCAGCAGTTACTTTCTAGGACAGGGGTCCGAGCAGTACTTC
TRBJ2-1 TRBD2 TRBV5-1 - CASSSGTSGGDSYNEQFF TGCGCCAGCAGCTCCGGGACTAGCGGGGGGGATTCCTACAATGAGCAGTTCTTC
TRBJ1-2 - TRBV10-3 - CAISEFRFVSGYTF TGTGCCATCAGTGAGTTTCGATTTGTGAGTGGCTACACCTTC
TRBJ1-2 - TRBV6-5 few CASRYPTGPNYGYTF TGTGCCAGCAGGTATCCGACAGGACCTAACTATGGCTACACCTTC
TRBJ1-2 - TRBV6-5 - CASSYSRHFSYGYTF TGTGCCAGCAGTTACTCGAGGCACTTTTCTTATGGCTACACCTTC
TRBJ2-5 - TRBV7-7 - CASSPGGTYEETQYF TGTGCCAGCAGCCCCGGGGGGACATACGAGGAGACCCAGTACTTC
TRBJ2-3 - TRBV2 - CASSGLSTADTQYF TGTGCCAGCAGTGGGTTGTCTACCGCAGATACGCAGTATTTT
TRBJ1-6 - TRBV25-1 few CASSEWGEKAYNSPLHF TGTGCCAGCAGTGAATGGGGGGAGAAGGCCTATAATTCACCCCTCCACTTT
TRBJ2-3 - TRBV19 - CASSGRMGPDTQYF TGTGCCAGTAGTGGCCGGATGGGGCCAGATACGCAGTATTTT
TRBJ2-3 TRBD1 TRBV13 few CASSRDRGLTDTQYF TGTGCCAGCAGCCGAGACAGGGGACTCACAGATACGCAGTATTTT
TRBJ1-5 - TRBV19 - CASSKRTPGNQPQHF TGTGCCAGTAGTAAGCGGACACCCGGCAATCAGCCCCAGCATTTT
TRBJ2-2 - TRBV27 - CASSLVWGTGELFF TGTGCCAGCAGTTTAGTTTGGGGAACCGGGGAGCTGTTTTTT
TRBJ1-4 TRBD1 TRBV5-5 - CASSLGGQGNEKLFF TGTGCCAGCAGCTTGGGGGGACAGGGTAATGAAAAACTGTTTTTT
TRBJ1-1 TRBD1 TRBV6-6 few CASSYRPQGAGTEAFF TGTGCCAGCAGTTACAGACCACAGGGGGCGGGCACTGAAGCTTTCTTT
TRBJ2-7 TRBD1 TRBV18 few CASSPTGSGGYEQYF TGTGCCAGCTCACCAACAGGGTCAGGGGGCTACGAGCAGTACTTC
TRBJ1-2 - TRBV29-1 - CSVDTPTAYGYTF TGCAGCGTTGACACCCCGACAGCCTATGGCTACACCTTC
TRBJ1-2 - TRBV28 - CASSTPTSWATYGYTF TGTGCCAGCAGTACCCCGACCAGTTGGGCAACATATGGCTACACCTTC
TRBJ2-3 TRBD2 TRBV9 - CASSVENGGTTDTQYF TGTGCCAGCAGCGTAGAAAACGGGGGGACCACAGATACGCAGTATTTT
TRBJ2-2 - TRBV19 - CASSIDLYTGELFF TGTGCCAGTAGTATAGATTTGTACACCGGGGAGCTGTTTTTT
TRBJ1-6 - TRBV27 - CASGLGHYNSPLHF TGTGCCAGCGGTCTCGGACACTATAATTCACCCCTCCACTTT
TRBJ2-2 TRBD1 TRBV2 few CASSDQGADLGELFF TGTGCCAGCAGTGATCAGGGGGCGGACCTGGGGGAGCTGTTTTTT
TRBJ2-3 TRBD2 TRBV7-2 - CASSLGGAGGPTDTQYF TGTGCCAGCAGCTTAGGAGGAGCGGGGGGGCCCACAGATACGCAGTATTTT
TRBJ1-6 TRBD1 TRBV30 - CALGLTGWNSPPHF TGTGCCCTTGGGTTGACAGGGTGGAATTCACCCCCCCACTTT
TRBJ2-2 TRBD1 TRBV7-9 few CASSLAGGMAGELFF TGTGCCAGCAGCTTAGCAGGGGGCATGGCCGGGGAGCTGTTTTTT
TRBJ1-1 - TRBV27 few CASSLRGSTEAFF TGTGCCAGCTCACTTAGGGGGAGTACTGAAGCTTTCTTT
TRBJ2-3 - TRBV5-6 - CASSLAAWGSTDTQYF TGTGCCAGCAGCTTGGCCGCGTGGGGCTCCACAGATACGCAGTATTTT
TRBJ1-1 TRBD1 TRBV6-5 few CASSSRQGGTEAFF TGTGCCAGCAGTTCCCGACAGGGGGGCACTGAAGCTTTCTTT